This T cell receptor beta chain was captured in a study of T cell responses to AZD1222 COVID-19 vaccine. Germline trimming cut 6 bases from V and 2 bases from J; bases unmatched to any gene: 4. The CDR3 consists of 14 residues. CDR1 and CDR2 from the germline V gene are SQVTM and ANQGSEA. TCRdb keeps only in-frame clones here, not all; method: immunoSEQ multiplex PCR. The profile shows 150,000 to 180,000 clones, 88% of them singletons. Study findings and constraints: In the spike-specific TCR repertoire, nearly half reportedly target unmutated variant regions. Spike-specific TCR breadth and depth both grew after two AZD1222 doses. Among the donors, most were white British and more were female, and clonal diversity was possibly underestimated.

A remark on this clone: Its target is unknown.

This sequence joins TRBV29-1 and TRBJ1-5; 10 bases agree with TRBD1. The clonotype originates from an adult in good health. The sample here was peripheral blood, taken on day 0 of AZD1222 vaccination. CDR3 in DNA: TGCAGCGTGGCCGGGACAGGGGGCAATCAGCCCCAGCATTTT. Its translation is CSVAGTGGNQPQHF. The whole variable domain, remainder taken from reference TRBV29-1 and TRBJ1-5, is SAVISQKPSRDICQRGTSLTIQCQVDSQVTMMFWYRQQPGQSLTLIATANQGSEATYESGFVIDKFPISRPNLTFSTLTVSNMSPEDSSIYLCSVAGTGGNQPQHFGDGTRLSIL.